This TCR beta chain comes out of a study of cytomegalovirus exposure and HLA in healthy donors. Germline CDR1 SGHTA, CDR2 FQGNSA. The V gene lost 3 bases and the J gene lost 4 bases, with 12 bases spanning the gap. This CDR3 comprises 14 residues. Overall study results and limits: There were fewer than 200 TCR beta chains listed as cytomegalovirus-associated.

Regarding this clone: Antigen: not known.

Here immunoSEQ multiplex PCR was the method, and the copy in TCRdb shows in-frame clones only, minus some. Counted here are tens of thousands of clones, 90% to 95% occurring once; the ten biggest clones make up over 0.65%. The J gene is TRBJ1-1, the V gene TRBV7-2; D is undetermined. The sequenced material came from PBMCs. This TCR came from a man aged 18 to 29 in good health and CMV-seronegative. This chain's CDR3 is CASSFSLSSTEAFF. The DNA for the CDR3 is TGTGCCAGCAGCTTTAGCCTCTCGAGCACTGAAGCTTTCTTT.